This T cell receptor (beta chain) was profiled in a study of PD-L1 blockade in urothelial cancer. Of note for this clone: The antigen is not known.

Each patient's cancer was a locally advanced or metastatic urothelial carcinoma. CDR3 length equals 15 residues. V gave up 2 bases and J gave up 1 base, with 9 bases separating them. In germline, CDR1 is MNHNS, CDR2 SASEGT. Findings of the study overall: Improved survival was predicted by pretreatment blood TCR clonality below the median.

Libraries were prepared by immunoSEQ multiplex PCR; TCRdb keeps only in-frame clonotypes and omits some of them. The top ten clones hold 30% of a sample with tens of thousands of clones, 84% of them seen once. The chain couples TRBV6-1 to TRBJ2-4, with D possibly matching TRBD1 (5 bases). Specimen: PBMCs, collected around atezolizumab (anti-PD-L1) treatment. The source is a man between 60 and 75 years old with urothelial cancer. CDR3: CASSERGWAKNIQYF. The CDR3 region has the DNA TGTGCCAGCAGTGAAAGGGGTTGGGCCAAAAACATTCAGTACTTC.